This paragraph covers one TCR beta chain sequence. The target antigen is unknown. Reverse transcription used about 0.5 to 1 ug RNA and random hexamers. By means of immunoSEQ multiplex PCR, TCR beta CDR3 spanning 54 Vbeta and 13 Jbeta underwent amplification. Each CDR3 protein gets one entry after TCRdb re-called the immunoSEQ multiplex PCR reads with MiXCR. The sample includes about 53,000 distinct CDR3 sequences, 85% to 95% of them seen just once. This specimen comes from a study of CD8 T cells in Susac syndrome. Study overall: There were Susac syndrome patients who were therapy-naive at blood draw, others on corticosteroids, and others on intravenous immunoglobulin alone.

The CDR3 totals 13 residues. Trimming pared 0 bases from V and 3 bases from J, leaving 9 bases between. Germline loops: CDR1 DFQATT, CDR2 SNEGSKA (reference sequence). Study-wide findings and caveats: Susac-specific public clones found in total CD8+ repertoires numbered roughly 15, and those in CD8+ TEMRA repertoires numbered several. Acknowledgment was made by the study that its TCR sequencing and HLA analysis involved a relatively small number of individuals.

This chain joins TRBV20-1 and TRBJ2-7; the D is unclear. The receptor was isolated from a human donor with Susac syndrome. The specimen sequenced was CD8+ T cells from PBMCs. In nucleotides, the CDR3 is TGCAGTGCTAGAGATACGACATACTACGAGCAGTACTTC. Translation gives CSARDTTYYEQYF.